This TCR beta chain was observed in a study of T cells in Graves' hyperthyroidism and ophthalmopathy. TCR beta CDR3 regions were amplified from RNA. First-round RT-PCR targeting the TCR CDR3 was performed with the HTBI primer set. MiXCR, applied by TCRdb to the multiplex PCR reads, yields one record per CDR3 protein. The repertoire holds roughly 570,000 distinct CDR3 sequences, with roughly 50% as singletons. The sequence was collected from an adult woman with Graves' disease, either hyperthyroidism or ophthalmopathy (not recorded which). The sample was peripheral blood or thyroid tissue (not recorded which).

CDR3 in DNA: TGTGCCAGCTCACCAACGGCGGAAGCTAATTCACCCCTCCACTTT. Its protein product is CASSPTAEANSPLHF. The chain couples TRBV18 to TRBJ1-6, with D uncertain. The CDR3 sequence is 15 residues long. Germline V gene lookup returns CDR1 KGHSH and CDR2 LQKENI. Trimming removed 2 bases from V and 6 bases from J, with 11 bases in between.